This T cell receptor (beta chain) was identified in a study of CD8+ T cells in alopecia areata. Findings and limits, study-wide: More clonal than normal scalp was lesional scalp, particularly alopecia totalis/universalis.

In each case, RNA was isolated and then reverse transcribed into cDNA as the sequencing template. Method: immunoSEQ multiplex PCR; TCRdb's copy keeps in-frame clones and lacks some. The top ten hold 15% to 20% of the sample, which has about 130,000 clones, about 50% seen once. Comments on this clone: What it binds is not known.

This CDR3 is built from 13 residues. The V and J ends lost 5 bases and 3 bases respectively, with 12 bases between them. Germline loops: CDR1 SGHRS, CDR2 YFSETQ. Specimens obtained from alopecia areata patients comprised lesional scalp punch biopsies and peripheral blood. The J gene is TRBJ2-7, the V gene TRBV5-1; the D gene is possibly TRBD2 (5 bases). This receptor was obtained from a human donor with alopecia areata. The sequences come from CD8+ T cells sorted from blood, collected at week 0. CDR3 bases: TGCGCCAGCAGACCGGACTCTGACTACGAGCAGTACTTC. Residues: CASRPDSDYEQYF.